This T cell receptor (beta chain) was recorded in a study of blood T cells in healthy people across ages. General observations from the study: Long-lived donors carried more naive CD4+ cells and greater diversity than aged donors.

The second PCR ran about 6 to 12 cycles with a sample-barcoded 5' primer and J-beta primers. TCRdb called the 5' RACE reads again in MiXCR, with one record for every CDR3 protein. The repertoire holds about 1.7 million distinct CDR3 sequences, with 28% as singletons. Of note for this clonotype: Antigen specificity is unknown.

The source material was blood. This sequence originates from a woman aged 25 to 39 in good health.

DNA of the CDR3: TGTGCCAGCAGCAATAAAGGATATGGCTACACCTTC. Translating gives CASSNKGYGYTF. The rearrangement links TRBV7-2 to TRBJ1-2, with D hard to call. Per the germline V gene, CDR1 is SGHTA and CDR2 is FQGNSA. The CDR3 has 12 residues. The V gene lost 5 bases and the J gene lost 5 bases, with 9 bases spanning the gap.